What follows are 26 T cell receptor beta chains derived from one specimen sequenced in a study of blood T cells in healthy people across ages (dated by TCRdb to 2014 to 2015). The library relied on 5' RACE. Sequencing relied on an Illumina HiSeq 2500. A second roughly 6 to 12 cycle PCR used a sample-barcoded 5' primer and a J-beta primer mix. The public reads were reprocessed in TCRdb via fastp at Q25 and MiXCR, keeping in-frame beta chains. Rows with one shared CDR3 protein collapse into an entry with the most common genes and DNA. Counted in this sample were approximately 800,000 distinct CDR3 sequences; more than 50% of them appeared once. The ten most abundant clones make up under 30% of the sample. The sequencing sample was made of blood. The receptors were gathered from a man in his forties or fifties in good health.

The J gene is TRBJ2-1, the V gene TRBV29-1; D may correspond to TRBD1 or TRBD2 (6 bases each). The CDR3 runs to 17 residues. Germline assignment: CDR1 SQVTM and CDR2 ANQGSEA. Deletions cut 5 bases from V and 4 bases from J, with 24 bases between. The CDR3 loop is CSVKPVRGAHIYNEQFF. CDR3 DNA sequence: TGCAGCGTTAAACCAGTGAGGGGGGCGCATATTTACAATGAGCAGTTCTTC.

This clonotype was counted a few times. The gene calls are TRBV9 and TRBJ2-1, with a tentative D call TRBD2 (5 bases). Germline V gene sequence: CDR1 SGDLS, CDR2 YYNGEE. CDR3 length equals 15 residues. V shed 3 bases and J shed 0 bases, with 10 bases lying between them. Here the CDR3 DNA reads TGTGCCAGCAGCGGCCTAGCTAGCTCCTACAATGAGCAGTTCTTC. Translation: CASSGLASSYNEQFF.

The chain links TRBV29-1 to TRBJ2-3, with D perhaps TRBD1 or TRBD2 (5 bases each). The CDR3 sequence is 14 residues long. The germline V gene encodes CDR1 SQVTM and CDR2 ANQGSEA. V lost 5 bases and J 3 bases, leaving 15 bases between the germline ends. The CDR3 DNA reads TGCAGCGTTTCCGCCGGGGCGACTACAGATACGCAGTATTTT. It yields the protein CSVSAGATTDTQYF.

V and J are TRBV6-5 and TRBJ2-3; 7 bases map to TRBD2. Germline assignment: CDR1 MNHEY and CDR2 SVGAGI. With 8 bases clipped from V and 5 bases from J, the junction kept 10 bases outside the gene matches. The CDR3 has 14 amino acids. This CDR3 reads CASCISGWGDTQYF. Here the CDR3 DNA reads TGTGCCAGCTGCATTAGCGGGTGGGGAGATACGCAGTATTTT.

This clonotype turned up a few times. The chain has TRBV9 and TRBJ2-7; D uncertain. The CDR3 extends over 14 amino acids. From germline, CDR1 is SGDLS and CDR2 YYNGEE. Between the trimmed V and J ends, which lost 1 base and 5 bases, there was a span of 13 bases. CDR3 sequence (DNA): TGTGCCAGCAGCGTATCAGGCAGCAAAAACGAGCAGTACTTC. It encodes CASSVSGSKNEQYF.

Written as DNA, the CDR3 is TGTGCCACCAGTGATTGGGGGGGAGCCCAAGAGACCCAGTACTTC. This sequence encodes CATSDWGGAQETQYF. This sequence joins TRBV24-1 and TRBJ2-5, with 7 nucleotides matching TRBD2. The junction had 3 bases not matched to a gene; V was cut back by 2 bases and J by 1 base. Germline V CDR1 and CDR2: KGHDR, SFDVKD. The CDR3 has 15 amino acids.

The chain has TRBV4-1 and TRBJ1-2; no firm D call. Trimming pared 6 bases from V and 0 bases from J, leaving 11 bases between. The germline gives CDR1 MGHRA, CDR2 YSYEKL. This CDR3 region has 14 residues. In DNA, the CDR3 is TGCGCCAGCAGACCAACCGGGTCTAACTATGGCTACACCTTC. Translated: CASRPTGSNYGYTF.

V usage is TRBV6-2 or TRBV6-3 and J usage is TRBJ1-5; 10 bases agree with TRBD1. Germline loops: CDR1 MNHEY, CDR2 SVGEGT. The CDR3 spans 16 residues. V lost 4 bases to trimming and J lost 6 bases; unmatched junction nucleotides: 9. This CDR3 is CASSWISGQGTQPQHF. DNA of the CDR3: TGTGCCAGCAGTTGGATCTCGGGACAGGGGACTCAGCCCCAGCATTTT.

This clonotype was observed a handful of times. The chain joins TRBV5-1 to TRBJ2-2; TRBD2 matches at 12 bases. Losses at the gene ends were 3 bases for V and 5 bases for J; bases not matched to a gene: 5. CDR3 length: 16 amino acids. Looked up from germline, CDR1 is SGHRS and CDR2 is YFSETQ. CDR3 loop: CASSSLLAGGTGELFF. The CDR3, as DNA: TGCGCCAGCAGCTCATTACTAGCGGGAGGAACCGGGGAGCTGTTTTTT.

This clonotype was counted once. This chain joins TRBV20-1 and TRBJ2-3, with 12 bases lining up with TRBD1. The CDR3 contains 14 residues. The trim removed 5 bases at V and 8 bases at J, leaving 8 bases unmatched. Germline-derived CDR1 and CDR2 are DFQATT and SNEGSKA (reference sequence). The CDR3 here is CSAGGQGAVGTQYF. CDR3 DNA sequence: TGCAGTGCTGGGGGACAGGGGGCCGTCGGTACGCAGTATTTT.

This rearrangement joins TRBV9 to TRBJ2-5; the D gene is possibly TRBD1 (5 bases). The germline gives CDR1 SGDLS, CDR2 YYNGEE. This CDR3 contains 15 residues. Trimming removed 0 bases at V and 7 bases at J, with 16 bases between. This CDR3 reads CASSVVQTGTGTQYF. The CDR3 region has the DNA TGTGCCAGCAGCGTAGTCCAGACTGGAACAGGGACCCAGTACTTC.

The chain links TRBV27 to TRBJ2-3; D gene unclear. Germline-derived CDR1 and CDR2 are MNHEY and SMNVEV (reference sequence). CDR3 size: 14 residues. V lost 5 bases to trimming and J lost 3 bases, with 12 bases between them. CDR3 nucleotide sequence: TGTGCCAGCAGTGTGAAGGCAGCGACAGATACGCAGTATTTT. It yields the protein CASSVKAATDTQYF.

V usage is TRBV2 and J usage is TRBJ2-7; tentative D call: TRBD1 (5 bases). This CDR3 contains 13 residues. V gave up 10 bases and J gave up 5 bases, with 18 bases separating them. CDR1 is SNHLY, CDR2 FYNNEI, per germline. This CDR3 reads CATLDSMSDEQYF. The CDR3 nucleotides read TGTGCCACCCTAGACAGTATGTCCGACGAGCAGTACTTC.

A few counts support this clonotype. The chain recombines TRBV10-3 with TRBJ1-5; 7 positions match TRBD1. The CDR3 is 13 residues long. V gave up 7 bases and J gave up 5 bases; unmatched junction bases: 5. Germline V lookup: CDR1 ENHRY, CDR2 SYGVKD. CDR3 coding DNA: TGTGCCATCACCGGTGACAGGGATCAGCCCCAGCATTTT. It specifies CAITGDRDQPQHF.

The chain uses TRBV21-1 and TRBJ2-1; the listed D gene, TRBD1, was not tested against the DNA. TRBV21-1 is a documented pseudogene. The CDR3 covers 17 residues. CDR3 sequence reads: CASSKEASAQPYNEQFF. CDR3 sequence (DNA): TGTGCCAGCAGCAAAGAGGCTAGCGCCCAACCTTACAATGAGCAGTTCTTC.

V usage is TRBV6-1 and J usage is TRBJ2-5, with D possibly being TRBD2 (5 bases). Germline V gene sequence: CDR1 MNHNS, CDR2 SASEGT. V was cut by 7 bases and J by 11 bases, with 26 bases left in between. The CDR3 totals 15 residues. The CDR3 is CASTGELVVLAEQYF. CDR3 DNA sequence: TGTGCCAGCACCGGGGAACTAGTAGTACTGGCTGAGCAGTACTTC.

The sample holds a few counts of this clonotype. The V call is TRBV7-9, the J call TRBJ2-7, with D maybe TRBD1 (6 bases). The CDR3 extends over 13 amino acids. Germline CDR1 reads SEHNR; CDR2 reads FQNEAQ (reference sequence). Between the trimmed V and J ends, which lost 4 bases and 7 bases, there was a span of 14 bases. Here the CDR3 DNA reads TGTGCCAGCAGCTCGGACAGCCTTACGGAGCAGTACTTC. Translating gives CASSSDSLTEQYF.

The chain employs TRBV20-1 and TRBJ2-7, with D possibly matching TRBD1 (7 bases). The J call may be mistaken, given a closer DNA end match to TRBJ2-5. The germline V gene encodes CDR1 DFQATT and CDR2 SNEGSKA (reference sequence). This CDR3 has 15 residues. The CDR3 region has the DNA TGCAGTGCTAGGGACAGGCGGGGCATCCAGGAGACCCAGTACTTC. Protein: CSARDRRGIQETQYF.

The chain is built from TRBV9 and TRBJ2-7; 10 positions agree with TRBD2. Germline CDR1 is SGDLS and CDR2 is YYNGEE. The CDR3 extends over 17 amino acids. The V segment lost 2 bases and the J segment 3 bases; nucleotides outside the gene matches: 11. CDR3 coding DNA: TGTGCCAGCAGCGTCGGACCTAGCGGGAGCTTCCACTACGAGCAGTACTTC. It encodes CASSVGPSGSFHYEQYF.

The chain has TRBV29-1 and TRBJ2-4; 8 nucleotides agree with TRBD2. Gene TRBJ2-5 matches the end of the DNA better, so the J call may be wrong. This CDR3 contains 15 residues. The germline gives CDR1 SQVTM, CDR2 ANQGSEA. The CDR3 loop is CSVGSNRGGLETQYF. Here the CDR3 DNA reads TGCAGCGTTGGTTCGAATCGGGGGGGCTTGGAGACCCAGTACTTC.

This clonotype was observed a few times. The chain has TRBV7-2 and TRBJ2-7; D is ambiguous. The germline V gene has CDR1 SGHTA and CDR2 FQGNSA. There are 11 residues in the CDR3. Trimming left V 10 bases short and J 2 bases short, with 9 bases between. The CDR3 sequence: CATSIAYEQYF. CDR3 sequence (DNA): TGTGCCACCTCGATAGCCTACGAGCAGTACTTC.

The chain carries TRBV11-2 and TRBJ2-1; the match to TRBD2 covers 13 bases. From germline, CDR1 is SGHAT and CDR2 FQNNGV. This CDR3 contains 16 residues. Trimming took 5 bases from V and 7 from J; bases not matched to a gene: 8. CDR3 nucleotides: TGTGCCAGCAGCGCGGGACTAGCGGGGTTTCTTAATGAGCAGTTCTTC. Translated, it gives CASSAGLAGFLNEQFF.

The rearrangement uses TRBV27 and TRBJ1-2, with D possibly matching TRBD1 (5 bases). V lost 3 bases and J 3 bases, leaving 14 bases between the germline ends. The CDR3 contains 15 residues. Germline V gene data show CDR1 as MNHEY and CDR2 as SMNVEV (reference sequence). CDR3 sequence: CASSFSGGSDYGYTF. CDR3 sequence (DNA): TGTGCCAGCAGTTTTTCTGGGGGGTCTGACTATGGCTACACCTTC.

The rearrangement links TRBV7-9 to TRBJ2-2; 9 nucleotides agree with TRBD1. This CDR3 comprises 20 residues. After removal of 5 bases from V and 5 bases from J, the junction contained 21 bases not matched to a gene. Germline CDR1 SEHNR, CDR2 FQNEAQ (reference sequence). CDR3 DNA: TGTGCCAGCAGCCCCCTGCGAAACAGGGGGCCAACGGGGCGTACCGGGGAGCTGTTTTTT. It encodes CASSPLRNRGPTGRTGELFF. The full variable domain, completed using reference TRBV7-9 and TRBJ2-2, is DTGVSQNPRHKITKRGQNVTFRCDPISEHNRLYWYRQTLGQGPEFLTYFQNEAQLEKSRLLSDRFSAERPKGSFSTLEIQRTEQGDSAMYLCASSPLRNRGPTGRTGELFFGEGSRLTVL.

This clonotype was found a few times. The V and J genes are TRBV7-3 and TRBJ2-3; D is unclear. In germline, CDR1 is SGHTA, CDR2 FQGTGA. The CDR3 is 13 amino acids. V was trimmed by 6 bases and J by 7 bases, leaving 14 bases between them. The CDR3 DNA follows: TGTGCCAGCAGGGACGCTTCGGCATATACGCAGTATTTT. Amino acid sequence: CASRDASAYTQYF.

The gene calls are TRBV25-1 and TRBJ2-1; D possibly corresponds to TRBD1 (5 bases). V lost 6 bases, J lost 6 bases, and 12 bases lay in between. The CDR3 spans 13 residues. CDR1 and CDR2 from the germline V gene are MGHDK and SYGVNS. Written as DNA, the CDR3 is TGTGCCAGCAGGGGATGGGGCGGCAATGAGCAGTTCTTC. This sequence encodes CASRGWGGNEQFF. The complete variable domain, with remaining parts taken from reference TRBV25-1 and TRBJ2-1, reads EADIYQTPRYLVIGTGKKITLECSQTMGHDKMYWYQQDPGMELHLIHYSYGVNSTEKGDLSSESTVSRIRTEHFPLTLESARPSHTSQYLCASRGWGGNEQFFGPGTRLTVL.